A single sample gave rise to the 7 T cell receptor beta chains below, sequenced in a study of type 1 regulatory T cells. Antigens of these TCRs are unknown. TCRdb re-called the reads with MiXCR, one entry per CDR3 protein. The sample consists of approximately 77,000 distinct CDR3 sequences, 20% of them appearing once. Study-wide results and limits: Type 1 regulatory T cells had a more restricted TCR repertoire than non-type 1 regulatory T cells.

The sample consisted of cultured type 1 regulatory T (Tr1) cells, either the whole culture or a sorted fraction (not recorded which). The receptors were sampled from a human donor in good health.

This clonotype was detected ten times or more. The chain recombines TRBV5-1 with TRBJ1-3, with 9 bases matching TRBD1. The J segment lost 1 base and the V segment lost 1 base, leaving 6 bases of the junction unmatched. Germline V lookup: CDR1 SGHRS, CDR2 YFSETQ. The CDR3 totals 17 residues. DNA of the CDR3: TGCGCCAGCAGCTTGAGACCGGGACAGGGATCTGGAAACACCATATATTTT. Translated, it gives CASSLRPGQGSGNTIYF.

This clonotype appeared a few times. V gene TRBV7-6 combines with J gene TRBJ2-1; 8 nucleotides agree with TRBD2. This CDR3 spans 15 amino acids. From germline, CDR1 is SGHVS and CDR2 FNYEAQ. The J segment lost 7 bases and the V segment lost 4 bases, leaving 9 bases of the junction unmatched. DNA of the CDR3: TGTGCCAGCAGCTCCGCCAGCGGGAGCAGGAATGAGCAGTTCTTC. Translating gives CASSSASGSRNEQFF.

V gene TRBV5-1 combines with J gene TRBJ1-1, with D hard to call. This CDR3 is built from 14 residues. Germline V lookup: CDR1 SGHRS, CDR2 YFSETQ. Deletions cut 0 bases from V and 2 bases from J, with 8 bases between. Here the CDR3 reads CASSLGQFNTEAFF. The CDR3 coding sequence is TGCGCCAGCAGCTTGGGGCAGTTTAACACTGAAGCTTTCTTT.

This clonotype was detected only a few times. The CDR3 DNA reads as TGTGCCAGCAGCTTGGGGACAGGGGGGGCCTCTGGAAACACCATATATTTT. Its translation: CASSLGTGGASGNTIYF. The J gene is TRBJ1-3, the V gene TRBV7-2; 11 nucleotides match TRBD1. V lost 3 bases, J lost 0 bases, and 4 bases stayed unmatched. This CDR3 is 17 amino acids long. Germline CDR1 and CDR2: SGHTA and FQGNSA.

The V gene is TRBV9, the J gene TRBJ2-1, with 9 bases fitting TRBD2. The CDR3 consists of 16 residues. V gave up 5 bases and J gave up 2 bases; unmatched junction bases: 8. Germline-derived CDR1 and CDR2 are SGDLS and YYNGEE. The DNA of the CDR3 is TGTGCCAGCAGTGGGGGTAGCGGGAGAACCTACAATGAGCAGTTCTTC. This encodes CASSGGSGRTYNEQFF. The full variable domain, in which reference TRBV9 and TRBJ2-1 provide the parts outside the CDR3, is DSGVTQTPKHLITATGQRVTLRCSPRSGDLSVYWYQQSLDQGLQFLIQYYNGEERAKGNILERFSAQQFPDLHSELNLSSLELGDSALYFCASSGGSGRTYNEQFFGPGTRLTVL.

The chain recombines TRBV5-5 with TRBJ2-1; TRBD2 matches at 12 bases. Germline loops: CDR1 SGHKS, CDR2 YYEKEE (reference sequence). The V gene end was trimmed by 4 bases and the J gene end by 6 bases; junction bases not matched to a gene: 5. The CDR3 is made up of 15 amino acids. In DNA form, the CDR3 reads TGTGCCAGCAGCGGCCTAGCGGGAGGGGTCAATGAGCAGTTCTTC. Its protein is CASSGLAGGVNEQFF.

This sequence joins TRBV15 and TRBJ2-1; no definite D call. The CDR3 extends over 12 amino acids. V lost 0 bases, J lost 9 bases, and 6 bases lay in between. The V gene's germline CDR1 is LNHNV and CDR2 YYDKDF (reference sequence). The DNA for the CDR3 is TGTGCCACCAGCAGAGATTTAAGTGAGCAGTTCTTC. This sequence encodes CATSRDLSEQFF.